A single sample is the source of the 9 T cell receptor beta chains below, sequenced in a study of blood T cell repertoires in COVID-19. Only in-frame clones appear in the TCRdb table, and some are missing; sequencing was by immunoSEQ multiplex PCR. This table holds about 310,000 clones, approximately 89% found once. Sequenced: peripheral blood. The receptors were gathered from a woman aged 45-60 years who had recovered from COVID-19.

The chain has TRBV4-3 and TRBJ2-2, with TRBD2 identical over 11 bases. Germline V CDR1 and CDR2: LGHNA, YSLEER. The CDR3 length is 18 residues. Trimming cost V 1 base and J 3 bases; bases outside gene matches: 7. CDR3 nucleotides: TGCGCCAGCAGCCAAGCTTCTAGCGGGGGGCCTTACACCGGGGAGCTGTTTTTT. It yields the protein CASSQASSGGPYTGELFF.

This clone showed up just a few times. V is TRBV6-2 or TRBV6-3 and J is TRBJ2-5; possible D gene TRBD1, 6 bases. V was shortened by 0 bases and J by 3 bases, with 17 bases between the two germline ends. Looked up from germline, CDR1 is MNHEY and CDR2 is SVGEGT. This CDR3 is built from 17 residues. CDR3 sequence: CASSYSWGQRSKETQYF. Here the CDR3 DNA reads TGTGCCAGCAGTTACTCGTGGGGGCAACGCTCGAAAGAGACCCAGTACTTC.

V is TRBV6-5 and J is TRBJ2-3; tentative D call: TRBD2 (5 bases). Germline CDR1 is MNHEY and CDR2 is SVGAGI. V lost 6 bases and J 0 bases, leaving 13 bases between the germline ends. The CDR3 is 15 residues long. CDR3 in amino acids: CASRTDLISTDTQYF. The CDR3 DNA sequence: TGTGCCAGCAGAACGGACTTGATTAGCACAGATACGCAGTATTTT.

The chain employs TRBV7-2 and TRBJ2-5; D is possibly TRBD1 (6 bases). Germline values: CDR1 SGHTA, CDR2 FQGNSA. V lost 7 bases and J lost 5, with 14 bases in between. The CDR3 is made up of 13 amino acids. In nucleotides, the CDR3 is TGTGCCAGCACCCGAGCGAGGGGGGAGACCCAGTACTTC. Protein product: CASTRARGETQYF.

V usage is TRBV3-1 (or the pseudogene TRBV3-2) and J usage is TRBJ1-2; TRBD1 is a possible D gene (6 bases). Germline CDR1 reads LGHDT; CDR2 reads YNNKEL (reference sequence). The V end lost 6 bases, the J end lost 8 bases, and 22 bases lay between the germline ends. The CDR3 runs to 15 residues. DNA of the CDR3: TGTGCCAGCAGTCAGGACAGCGCCCAAACGGGGGGCTACACCTTC. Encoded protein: CASSQDSAQTGGYTF.

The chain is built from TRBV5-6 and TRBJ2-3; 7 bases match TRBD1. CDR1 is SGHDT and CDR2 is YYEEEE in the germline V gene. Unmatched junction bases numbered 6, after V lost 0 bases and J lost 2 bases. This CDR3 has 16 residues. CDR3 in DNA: TGTGCCAGCAGCTTGGCGACAGGGACCTACACAGATACGCAGTATTTT. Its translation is CASSLATGTYTDTQYF.

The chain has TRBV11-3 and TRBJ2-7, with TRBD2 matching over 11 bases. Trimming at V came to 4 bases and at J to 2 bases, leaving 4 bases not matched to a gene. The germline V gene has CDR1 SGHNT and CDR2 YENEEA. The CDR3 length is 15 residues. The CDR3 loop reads CASSSGLAVPYEQYF. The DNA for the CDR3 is TGTGCCAGCAGCTCGGGACTAGCGGTCCCCTACGAGCAGTACTTC.

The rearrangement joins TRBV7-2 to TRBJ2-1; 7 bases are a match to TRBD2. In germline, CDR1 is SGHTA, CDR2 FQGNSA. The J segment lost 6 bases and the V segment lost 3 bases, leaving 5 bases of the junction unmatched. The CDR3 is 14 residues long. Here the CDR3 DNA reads TGTGCCAGCAGCTTTGGCGGGAGCGCCAATGAGCAGTTCTTC. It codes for CASSFGGSANEQFF.

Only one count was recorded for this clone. In DNA form, the CDR3 reads TGTGCCAGCAGTTTACCTCTCCGGGACAGGGGGCATCAAGAGCAGTACTTC. Protein product: CASSLPLRDRGHQEQYF. The genes are TRBV28 and TRBJ2-7; the match to TRBD1 covers 12 bases. This CDR3 spans 17 amino acids. V dropped 2 bases and J dropped 7; count of bases not matched to a gene: 12. Looked up from germline, CDR1 is MDHEN and CDR2 is SYDVKM.